The TCR beta chain under discussion was sequenced for a study of blood T cell repertoires in COVID-19. Data came from immunoSEQ multiplex PCR; TCRdb stores just in-frame clones and leaves some out. The data contain under 200,000 clones, 65% to 90% of them singletons. This CDR3 contains 17 residues. The ends were cut back, 0 bases at V and 5 bases at J, with 14 bases in the middle. Germline assignment: CDR1 SGHNT and CDR2 YENEEA. This chain joins TRBV11-3 and TRBJ1-6; no reliable D call. Sequencing input: peripheral blood. This clonotype originated in a human donor in a cohort sampled during active COVID-19. The CDR3 sequence: CASSLDCDQTDNSPLHF. DNA of the CDR3: TGTGCCAGCAGCTTAGATTGTGATCAAACGGATAATTCACCCCTCCACTTT. The full variable domain, its missing parts supplied by reference TRBV11-3 and TRBJ1-6, is EAGVVQSPRYKIIEKKQPVAFWCNPISGHNTLYWYLQNLGQGPELLIRYENEEAVDDSQLPKDRFSAERLKGVDSTLKIQPAELGDSAVYLCASSLDCDQTDNSPLHFGNGTRLTVT.